Listed here are 28 T cell receptor beta chains from one sample, sequenced in a study of T cell responses to AZD1222 COVID-19 vaccine. Repertoires were generated with immunoSEQ multiplex PCR, while TCRdb's copy carries only in-frame clones and drops some. The table records 65,000 to 100,000 clones, 80% of them present only once. The source material was peripheral blood, sampled on day 0 of AZD1222 vaccination. The receptor source for this set is an adult in good health.

The chain has TRBV19 and TRBJ1-2; TRBD1 might be the D (5 bases). Germline-derived CDR1 and CDR2 are LNHDA and SQIVND (reference sequence). The V and J ends lost 5 bases and 8 bases respectively, with 21 bases between them. This CDR3 has 15 amino acids. The CDR3 sequence is CASSGSRAGRRGYTF. The CDR3 coding sequence is TGTGCCAGTAGTGGGTCCAGGGCCGGTCGTCGAGGCTACACCTTC. Full variable domain (rest looked up from reference TRBV19 and TRBJ1-2): DGGITQSPKYLFRKEGQNVTLSCEQNLNHDAMYWYRQDPGQGLRLIYYSQIVNDFQKGDIAEGYSVSREKKESFPLTVTSAQKNPTAFYLCASSGSRAGRRGYTFGSGTRLTVV.

The chain is built from TRBV5-1 and TRBJ1-2, with 11 positions matching TRBD1. V gave up 0 bases and J gave up 8 bases; unmatched junction bases: 6. Germline V gives CDR1 SGHRS, CDR2 YFSETQ. The CDR3 contains 15 residues. The CDR3 DNA reads as TGCGCCAGCAGCTTGGATGGACAGGGGGCGCGCGGCTACACCTTC. Translation gives CASSLDGQGARGYTF.

V usage is TRBV28 and J usage is TRBJ2-7; 8 positions match TRBD1. V shed 7 bases, J shed 2 bases, and the junction held 10 bases outside the gene matches. CDR3 length equals 15 residues. Looked up from germline, CDR1 is MDHEN and CDR2 is SYDVKM. Here the CDR3 reads CASTLAGQVTYEQYF. CDR3 DNA sequence: TGTGCCAGCACTTTGGCGGGACAGGTCACCTACGAGCAGTACTTC.

V usage is TRBV5-4 and J usage is TRBJ2-1; no clear D gene. V was cut by 0 bases and J by 5 bases, with 6 bases left in between. Per the germline V gene, CDR1 is SGHNT and CDR2 is YYREEE (reference sequence). There are 13 residues in the CDR3. The CDR3 region has the DNA TGTGCCAGCAGCTTGGTAATTAACAATGAGCAGTTCTTC. Its protein product is CASSLVINNEQFF.

This clone was seen only once. The V call is TRBV2, the J call TRBJ2-2; D could derive from TRBD1 or TRBD2 (5 bases each). Germline V lookup: CDR1 SNHLY, CDR2 FYNNEI. V dropped 5 bases and J dropped 0 bases, with 13 bases sitting between them. The CDR3 sequence is 16 residues long. CDR3 sequence: CASSSPGPTNTGELFF. The DNA of the CDR3 is TGTGCCAGCAGTTCTCCGGGACCAACGAACACCGGGGAGCTGTTTTTT.

The V call is TRBV6-6, the J call TRBJ2-1; 16 nucleotides match TRBD2. The J segment lost 2 bases and the V segment lost 6 bases, leaving 16 bases of the junction unmatched. Germline V CDR1 and CDR2: MNHNY, SVGAGI (reference sequence). The CDR3 loop spans 21 amino acids. This chain's CDR3 is CASSRRPGTSGRGMPYNEQFF. CDR3 nucleotides: TGTGCCAGCAGCCGCCGTCCCGGGACTAGCGGGAGGGGGATGCCCTACAATGAGCAGTTCTTC.

V and J are TRBV12-5 and TRBJ2-3; D tentatively reads TRBD1 or TRBD2 (6 bases each). The CDR3 runs 17 residues. CDR1 LGHNT and CDR2 FRNRAP come from the germline V gene. Trimming pared 3 bases from V and 3 bases from J, leaving 19 bases between. CDR3 loop: CASGFVPGEVGTDTQYF. The CDR3 bases are TGTGCTAGTGGTTTCGTGCCAGGGGAGGTTGGTACAGATACGCAGTATTTT. The variable domain in full, completed from reference TRBV12-5 and TRBJ2-3, reads DARVTQTPRHKVTEMGQEVTMRCQPILGHNTVFWYRQTMMQGLELLAYFRNRAPLDDSGMPKDRFSAEMPDATLATLKIQPSEPRDSAVYFCASGFVPGEVGTDTQYFGPGTRLTVL.

The chain carries TRBV5-1 and TRBJ2-5; no definite D call. Germline V gene sequence: CDR1 SGHRS, CDR2 YFSETQ. V lost 0 bases, J lost 4 bases, and 10 bases lay in between. There are 14 residues in the CDR3. The CDR3 DNA reads TGCGCCAGCAGCTTGGCGGTCGTGAGAGAGACCCAGTACTTC. Protein product: CASSLAVVRETQYF.

The V call is TRBV21-1, the J call TRBJ2-7; TRBD2 reflects the table's D call only, with no check against the DNA. TRBV21-1 is described as a pseudogene. This CDR3 contains 15 residues. CDR3 DNA: TGTGCCAGCAGCAAAGGACCCGGGGTCTCCTACGAGCAGTACTTC. Protein product: CASSKGPGVSYEQYF.

The chain joins TRBV5-6 to TRBJ1-3; tentatively, D is TRBD1 (5 bases). The V end lost 4 bases, the J end lost 4 bases, and 15 bases lay between the germline ends. The germline V gene encodes CDR1 SGHDT and CDR2 YYEEEE. The CDR3 covers 15 residues. The CDR3 bases are TGTGCCAGCAGCACGATGAGGGGATTGGGAAACACCATATATTTT. It encodes CASSTMRGLGNTIYF.

This clone was seen only once. The chain employs TRBV18 and TRBJ1-1; possibly TRBD1 for D (6 bases). Between the trimmed V and J ends, which lost 4 bases and 1 base, there was a span of 25 bases. Germline assignment: CDR1 KGHSH and CDR2 LQKENI. This CDR3 is 19 amino acids long. The CDR3 here is CASSLTTIVAGRGNTEAFF. The CDR3 nucleotides are TGTGCCAGCTCACTCACCACCATCGTTGCCGGCAGGGGGAACACTGAAGCTTTCTTT.

This clone was recorded a few times. This sequence joins TRBV7-9 and TRBJ2-1; D not resolved. Germline CDR1 reads SEHNR; CDR2 reads FQNEAQ (reference sequence). CDR3 length: 15 residues. The V end lost 1 base, the J end lost 8 bases, and 15 bases lay between the germline ends. For the CDR3, the DNA is TGTGCCAGCAGCTTAGTACTTTCCGCCGGAGATGAGCAGTTCTTC. Translation: CASSLVLSAGDEQFF.

The V gene is TRBV7-2, the J gene TRBJ2-7; TRBD1 aligns across 7 bases. This CDR3 spans 15 amino acids. Germline V CDR1 and CDR2: SGHTA, FQGNSA. V trimming: 1 base; J trimming: 4 bases; junction bases outside the gene matches: 7. The CDR3 here is CASSLGSTGLYEQYF. In nucleotides, the CDR3 is TGTGCCAGCAGCTTAGGTTCGACAGGGCTGTACGAGCAGTACTTC. Variable domain in full (rest from reference TRBV7-2 and TRBJ2-7): GAGVSQSPSNKVTEKGKDVELRCDPISGHTALYWYRQSLGQGLEFLIYFQGNSAPDKSGLPSDRFSAERTGGSVSTLTIQRTQQEDSAVYLCASSLGSTGLYEQYFGPGTRLTVT.

This sequence joins TRBV3-1 (or the pseudogene TRBV3-2) and TRBJ1-5, with D perhaps matching TRBD1 (6 bases). Germline values: CDR1 LGHDT, CDR2 YNNKEL (reference sequence). This CDR3 is built from 14 residues. Trimming cost V 1 base and J 7 bases, with 11 bases left between them. As DNA, the CDR3 is TGTGCCAGCAGCCAAGGGGGGGGCGGACAGCCCCAGCATTTT. Its protein product is CASSQGGGGQPQHF.

The CDR3 sequence is CASSGGGWNTEAFF. The CDR3 DNA is TGTGCCAGCAGCGGAGGAGGCTGGAACACTGAAGCTTTCTTT. V usage is TRBV2 and J usage is TRBJ1-1; no clear D. The CDR3 totals 14 residues. Between the trimmed V and J ends, which lost 6 bases and 1 base, there was a span of 12 bases. Germline CDR1 reads SNHLY; CDR2 reads FYNNEI.

The chain combines TRBV7-9 with TRBJ1-1; D gene ambiguous. Looked up from germline, CDR1 is SEHNR and CDR2 is FQNEAQ (reference sequence). V lost 2 bases, J lost 10 bases, and 14 bases lay in between. The CDR3 spans 13 residues. The chain's CDR3 is CASSLPSRVGAFF. CDR3 nucleotide sequence: TGTGCCAGCAGCTTACCCTCTCGGGTGGGAGCTTTCTTT.

The chain uses TRBV28 and TRBJ1-5; D not certain. The germline V and J ends were trimmed by 6 bases and 6 bases, with 18 bases remaining between them. This CDR3 region has 15 residues. Germline lookup yields CDR1 MDHEN and CDR2 SYDVKM. CDR3 region: CASRPGSGGIQPQHF. CDR3 nucleotide sequence: TGTGCCAGCAGGCCGGGATCGGGAGGGATTCAGCCCCAGCATTTT.

CDR3 DNA: TGCGCCAGCAGCCAAGGACAGGCGAGCTCCTACAATGAGCAGTTCTTC. Translation: CASSQGQASSYNEQFF. The chain is built from TRBV4-1 and TRBJ2-1; D possibly corresponds to TRBD1 (6 bases). With 1 base removed from V and 0 bases from J, the gap between germline ends came to 10 bases. The CDR3 is 16 residues long. Germline V gene data show CDR1 as MGHRA and CDR2 as YSYEKL.

The V gene is TRBV16, the J gene TRBJ1-2, with 11 positions matching TRBD1. J was trimmed by 2 bases and V by 5 bases; bases with no gene match: 4. This CDR3 has 15 residues. From germline, CDR1 is KGHSY and CDR2 FQNENV. CDR3 bases: TGTGCCAGCAGCTCCCGGGACAGGGGGAACTATGGCTACACCTTC. Translated: CASSSRDRGNYGYTF.

V and J are TRBV5-4 and TRBJ2-5; 9 nucleotides match TRBD2. This CDR3 region has 19 residues. Germline assignment: CDR1 SGHNT and CDR2 YYREEE (reference sequence). The junction had 20 bases not matched to a gene; V was cut back by 4 bases and J by 4 bases. CDR3 in amino acids: CASSRTRLGGRADGETQYF. The DNA of the CDR3 is TGTGCCAGCAGCCGGACCCGACTAGGCGGGAGGGCCGATGGAGAGACCCAGTACTTC.

A word on this clone: This likely stems from a read error, as it lies one base from a far larger clone. The sample contains more than one DNA sequence encoding this CDR3. The gene calls are TRBV7-9 and TRBJ2-1; 9 bases are shared with TRBD2. The CDR3 loop spans 14 amino acids. V dropped 8 bases and J dropped 6; count of bases not matched to a gene: 8. Germline V gene lookup returns CDR1 SEHNR and CDR2 FQNEAQ (reference sequence). The CDR3 nucleotides read TGTGCCAGCCGCGGGGCGGGAGGGGGCAATGAGCAGTTCTTC. Its translation is CASRGAGGGNEQFF.

This chain joins TRBV5-1 and TRBJ2-7; D is unclear. The CDR3 has 14 residues. V lost 0 bases and J lost 6, with 13 bases in between. CDR1 and CDR2 from the germline V gene are SGHRS and YFSETQ. The CDR3 DNA is TGCGCCAGCAGCTTGGCTGTAGTTGGTAGCGAGCAGTACTTC. Protein sequence: CASSLAVVGSEQYF.

The chain couples TRBV27 to TRBJ1-5, with no clear D. Trimming removed 6 bases at V and 1 base at J, with 16 bases between. Germline-derived CDR1 and CDR2 are MNHEY and SMNVEV (reference sequence). The CDR3 has 16 residues. CDR3 in DNA: TGTGCCAGCAGGAGAAGCACGGCCAGCAGCAATCAGCCCCAGCATTTT. Amino acids: CASRRSTASSNQPQHF.

The chain employs TRBV28 and TRBJ2-7; 8 bases are shared with TRBD1. V gave up 7 bases and J gave up 2 bases; unmatched junction bases: 10. The germline V gene encodes CDR1 MDHEN and CDR2 SYDVKM. This CDR3 has 15 residues. For the CDR3, the DNA is TGTGCCAGCACCCTTGAGCAGGGGGCTCCCTACGAGCAGTACTTC. Protein product: CASTLEQGAPYEQYF.

The table lists this clone with a count of one. The genes are TRBV7-6 and TRBJ2-6; the D is unclear. Germline-derived CDR1 and CDR2 are SGHVS and FNYEAQ. The CDR3 has 15 amino acids. Trimming took off 4 bases at V and 0 bases at J, with 7 bases between the two ends. Written as DNA, the CDR3 is TGTGCCAGCAGCTCTTCGCTCTCTGGGGCCAACGTCCTGACTTTC. Protein: CASSSSLSGANVLTF.

The chain is built from TRBV5-1 and TRBJ2-3, with 13 bases aligning to TRBD2. V gave up 6 bases and J gave up 1 base; unmatched junction bases: 5. The germline V gene has CDR1 SGHRS and CDR2 YFSETQ. This CDR3 is built from 16 residues. The CDR3 nucleotides are TGCGCCAGCACCTACGGGACTAGCGGGGGCACAGATACGCAGTATTTT. It encodes CASTYGTSGGTDTQYF.

This clone has more than one count but fewer than ten. The chain couples TRBV19 to TRBJ1-2; the D gene is possibly TRBD1 (6 bases). The CDR3 sequence is 14 residues long. Germline V CDR1 and CDR2: LNHDA, SQIVND (reference sequence). V was pared by 7 bases and J by 5 bases, with 17 bases between. The CDR3 protein is CASTLDRGPYGYTF. CDR3 in DNA: TGTGCCAGTACCCTTGACCGGGGGCCTTATGGCTACACCTTC.

The chain uses TRBV2 and TRBJ2-1; D is undetermined. The CDR3 spans 11 residues. Germline-derived CDR1 and CDR2 are SNHLY and FYNNEI. V lost 6 bases to trimming and J lost 4 bases, with 4 bases between them. The DNA for the CDR3 is TGTGCCAGCAGGCGTTACAATGAGCAGTTCTTC. Its protein product is CASRRYNEQFF.